Listed below are T cell receptor beta chains from one sample, sequenced in a study of shared clonotypes between healthy human individuals. Sequenced by immunoSEQ multiplex PCR; TCRdb stores in-frame clones only, minus some. The sample has about 2 million clones, approximately 95% seen once. Sequenced input: naive CD8+ T cells sorted from blood. The receptors shown here come from a man aged 18 to 35 in good health. The CDR3 runs from the conserved cysteine through the conserved F or W. D genes are given only for firm matches. Clone size is given for some rows only: seen once, a few or many times, or a class if the clone is expanded.

v_call: TRBV5-1; clone_size: .; j_call: TRBJ2-1; d_call: TRBD2; cdr3_aa: CASSPRGLAGDNEQFF; cdr3_nt: TGCGCCAGCAGCCCACGGGGACTAGCGGGGGACAATGAGCAGTTCTTC
v_call: TRBV9; clone_size: .; j_call: TRBJ2-7; d_call: .; cdr3_aa: CASSVGGTATYEQYF; cdr3_nt: TGTGCCAGCAGCGTTGGCGGGACGGCTACCTACGAGCAGTACTTC
v_call: TRBV4-3; clone_size: few; j_call: TRBJ2-7; d_call: .; cdr3_aa: CASSQGVSYEQYF; cdr3_nt: TGCGCCAGCAGCCAAGGGGTCTCCTACGAGCAGTACTTC
v_call: TRBV5-8; clone_size: .; j_call: TRBJ1-2; d_call: .; cdr3_aa: CASSLAATANYGYTF; cdr3_nt: TGTGCCAGCAGCTTGGCGGCGACAGCGAACTATGGCTACACCTTC
v_call: TRBV10-3; clone_size: .; j_call: TRBJ1-2; d_call: .; cdr3_aa: CAISEQGENGYGYTF; cdr3_nt: TGTGCCATCAGTGAACAGGGAGAGAATGGCTATGGCTACACCTTC
v_call: TRBV9; clone_size: .; j_call: TRBJ1-3; d_call: TRBD1; cdr3_aa: CASSVGGGVGNTIYF; cdr3_nt: TGTGCCAGCAGCGTAGGAGGGGGCGTAGGAAACACCATATATTTT
v_call: TRBV6-6; clone_size: .; j_call: TRBJ1-1; d_call: TRBD1; cdr3_aa: CASSYWDRPENTEAFF; cdr3_nt: TGTGCCAGCAGTTACTGGGACAGGCCCGAGAACACTGAAGCTTTCTTT
v_call: TRBV5-4; clone_size: .; j_call: TRBJ2-7; d_call: .; cdr3_aa: CASSPRRDSYEQYF; cdr3_nt: TGTGCCAGCAGTCCTAGGAGGGACTCCTACGAGCAGTACTTC
v_call: TRBV6-5; clone_size: .; j_call: TRBJ1-1; d_call: TRBD1; cdr3_aa: CASTRPGQGSTEAFF; cdr3_nt: TGTGCCAGCACCCGACCGGGACAGGGTTCCACTGAAGCTTTCTTT
v_call: TRBV6-1; clone_size: .; j_call: TRBJ1-6; d_call: .; cdr3_aa: CASSPTLGQNSPLHF; cdr3_nt: TGTGCCAGCAGCCCTACTCTTGGACAGAATTCACCCCTCCACTTT
v_call: TRBV30; clone_size: .; j_call: TRBJ2-3; d_call: .; cdr3_aa: CAWSVGVMTVDTQYF; cdr3_nt: TGTGCCTGGAGTGTAGGGGTTATGACCGTAGATACGCAGTATTTT
v_call: TRBV25-1; clone_size: .; j_call: TRBJ1-2; d_call: .; cdr3_aa: CASSPLGGHGYTF; cdr3_nt: TGTGCCAGCAGTCCCCTTGGTGGTCATGGCTACACCTTC
v_call: TRBV19; clone_size: .; j_call: TRBJ2-1; d_call: TRBD2; cdr3_aa: CASRNSGSSYNEQFF; cdr3_nt: TGTGCCAGTAGAAATAGCGGGAGCTCCTACAATGAGCAGTTCTTC
v_call: TRBV30; clone_size: .; j_call: TRBJ2-1; d_call: .; cdr3_aa: CACSQGVSYNEQFF; cdr3_nt: TGTGCCTGCTCCCAGGGAGTTTCCTACAATGAGCAGTTCTTC
v_call: TRBV28; clone_size: .; j_call: TRBJ1-2; d_call: .; cdr3_aa: CASSLVLANYGYTF; cdr3_nt: TGTGCCAGCAGTTTAGTCTTGGCTAACTATGGCTACACCTTC
v_call: TRBV2; clone_size: .; j_call: TRBJ1-5; d_call: .; cdr3_aa: CASRSGGYNQPQHF; cdr3_nt: TGTGCCAGCAGGTCGGGTGGATATAATCAGCCCCAGCATTTT
v_call: TRBV2; clone_size: .; j_call: TRBJ2-2; d_call: .; cdr3_aa: CASSEWADTGELFF; cdr3_nt: TGTGCCAGCAGTGAATGGGCAGACACCGGGGAGCTGTTTTTT
v_call: TRBV9; clone_size: .; j_call: TRBJ2-3; d_call: .; cdr3_aa: CASSAAGGAIGDTQYF; cdr3_nt: TGTGCCAGCAGCGCCGCGGGCGGGGCCATCGGAGATACGCAGTATTTT
v_call: TRBV5-4; clone_size: once; j_call: TRBJ2-2; d_call: TRBD2; cdr3_aa: CASSLLAGGTGELFF; cdr3_nt: TGTGCCAGCAGCTTGCTAGCGGGGGGCACCGGGGAGCTGTTTTTT
v_call: TRBV27; clone_size: once; j_call: TRBJ1-2; d_call: .; cdr3_aa: CASSARDGPPGYTF; cdr3_nt: TGTGCCAGCAGTGCCCGTGACGGCCCTCCTGGCTACACCTTC
v_call: TRBV14; clone_size: .; j_call: TRBJ2-7; d_call: TRBD2; cdr3_aa: CASSQAGTRITYEQYF; cdr3_nt: TGTGCCAGCAGCCAGGCCGGGACTAGGATTACTTACGAGCAGTACTTC
v_call: TRBV28; clone_size: .; j_call: TRBJ2-3; d_call: .; cdr3_aa: CASSFFKGSTDTQYF; cdr3_nt: TGTGCCAGCAGTTTTTTCAAGGGGAGCACAGATACGCAGTATTTT
v_call: TRBV5-1; clone_size: .; j_call: TRBJ2-7; d_call: .; cdr3_aa: CASSPGATYEQYF; cdr3_nt: TGCGCCAGCAGCCCGGGGGCAACCTACGAGCAGTACTTC
v_call: TRBV6-5; clone_size: .; j_call: TRBJ1-6; d_call: .; cdr3_aa: CASRPGGNSPLHF; cdr3_nt: TGTGCCAGCAGGCCCGGGGGGAATTCACCCCTCCACTTT
v_call: TRBV6-1; clone_size: .; j_call: TRBJ1-3; d_call: .; cdr3_aa: CASSELGGHLSGNTIYF; cdr3_nt: TGTGCCAGCAGTGAACTTGGGGGGCACCTCTCTGGAAACACCATATATTTT
v_call: TRBV5-6; clone_size: .; j_call: TRBJ2-1; d_call: TRBD2; cdr3_aa: CASKYSSGGYNEQFF; cdr3_nt: TGTGCCAGCAAATATTCTAGCGGGGGATACAATGAGCAGTTCTTC